The 16 T cell receptor beta chains below come from one sample, sequenced in a study of T cells after yellow fever vaccination. TCRdb redid the calling of the 5' RACE reads with MiXCR, one entry per CDR3 protein. The sample shows around 530,000 distinct CDR3 sequences, about 17% of them seen only once. The sample was PBMCs, taken about 5 days after the first yellow fever vaccination. Receptors originate from a man aged 18 to 35 who received the YFV17D yellow fever vaccine.

The chain employs TRBV5-5 and TRBJ1-5; TRBD1 is a possible D gene (5 bases). The CDR3 loop spans 16 amino acids. The germline CDR1 and CDR2 sequences are SGHKS and YYEKEE (reference sequence). Trimming took 1 base from V and 7 from J, leaving 18 bases between them. The CDR3 spells CASSLFGGGGAQPQHF. CDR3 nucleotides: TGTGCCAGCAGCTTGTTCGGGGGAGGTGGGGCGCAGCCCCAGCATTTT.

This chain links TRBV5-4 with TRBJ2-7; possibly TRBD1 for D (6 bases). The V end was cut by 4 bases, the J end by 3 bases, with 17 bases between. There are 15 residues in the CDR3. CDR1 is SGHNT, CDR2 YYREEE, per germline (reference sequence). The CDR3 region is CASSRSGTSRYEQYF. The CDR3 DNA reads TGTGCCAGCAGCCGTAGTGGGACATCACGCTACGAGCAGTACTTC.

This clonotype has just a few counts. The rearrangement uses TRBV5-6 and TRBJ2-5, with D perhaps being TRBD1 or TRBD2 (6 bases each). Germline lookup yields CDR1 SGHDT and CDR2 YYEEEE. Trimming removed 4 bases at V and 5 bases at J, with 18 bases between. CDR3 size: 15 residues. The CDR3: CASSLFHREVETQYF. CDR3 DNA sequence: TGTGCCAGCAGCCTATTTCACAGGGAGGTGGAGACCCAGTACTTC.

This clonotype was picked up a small number of times. This chain links TRBV7-9 with TRBJ2-7, with D uncertain. Germline V lookup: CDR1 SEHNR, CDR2 FQNEAQ (reference sequence). Deletions cut 2 bases from V and 1 base from J, with 12 bases between. The CDR3 totals 15 residues. CDR3 DNA: TGTGCCAGCAGCTTATCGTTTGGGCTATCCTACGAGCAGTACGTC. This sequence encodes CASSLSFGLSYEQYV.

The table lists this clonotype with a few counts. V is TRBV5-1 and J is TRBJ1-1; tentatively, D is TRBD1 (6 bases). CDR3 length: 16 amino acids. Germline CDR1 SGHRS, CDR2 YFSETQ. Deletions cut 7 bases from V and 0 bases from J, with 19 bases between. The CDR3 DNA reads TGCGCCAGCTGGACGGGGGGGGCCTTAATGAACACTGAAGCTTTCTTT. This encodes CASWTGGALMNTEAFF.

A word on this clonotype: An end of the junction does not agree with germline; a read error may underlie this. The DNA of the CDR3 is TGCGCCAGCAGCCTAACTAGGGGGAACTCCGGGGAGCTGTTTTTT. The encoded protein is CASSLTRGNSGELFF. The chain combines TRBV5-1 with TRBJ2-2, with a tentative D call TRBD1 (6 bases). The germline gives CDR1 SGHRS, CDR2 YFSETQ. This CDR3 is 15 amino acids long. Filled out from reference TRBV5-1 and TRBJ2-2, the complete variable domain reads KAGVTQTPRYLIKTRGQQVTLSCSPISGHRSVSWYQQTPGQGLQFLFEYFSETQRNKGNFPGRFSGRQFSNSRSEMNVSTLELGDSALYLCASSLTRGNSGELFFGEGSRLTVL.

A single count supports this clonotype. The rearrangement uses TRBV24-1 and TRBJ2-5; D gene ambiguous. From germline, CDR1 is KGHDR and CDR2 SFDVKD. The CDR3 contains 15 residues. Trimming removed 4 bases from V and 5 bases from J, with 16 bases in between. This CDR3 is CATSDPRTFEETQYF. CDR3 DNA: TGTGCCACCAGTGACCCCCGCACGTTTGAGGAGACCCAGTACTTC.

This clonotype turned up a few times. The chain carries TRBV4-1 and TRBJ2-2, with TRBD2 matching 13 bases. V lost 3 bases and J lost 3; bases outside the gene matches: 1. The CDR3 totals 16 residues. The germline V gene has CDR1 MGHRA and CDR2 YSYEKL. As DNA, the CDR3 is TGCGCCAGCAGCCAGGGACTAGCGGGGCACACCGGGGAGCTGTTTTTT. This translates into CASSQGLAGHTGELFF.

This chain uses TRBV23-1 with TRBJ2-7; maybe TRBD1 (5 bases). TRBV23-1 is noted as an ORF with a role that remains uncertain. V was clipped by 0 bases and J by 6 bases, with 15 bases between them. The CDR3 runs 15 residues. DNA for the CDR3: TGCGCCAGCAGTCAATCGGTGGCGGCGGACACCGAGCAGTACGTC. Translation: CASSQSVAADTEQYV.

The chain links TRBV7-2 to TRBJ1-6; maybe TRBD1 (5 bases). Trimming shortened V by 1 base and J by 7 bases, and 14 bases separated the two germline ends. The CDR3 loop spans 16 amino acids. Germline values: CDR1 SGHTA, CDR2 FQGNSA. The CDR3 coding sequence is TGTGCCAGCAGCTTAGTGGCCGGGGCGGGCAATTCACCCCTCCACTTT. Encoded protein: CASSLVAGAGNSPLHF.

In this sample, this clonotype turned up many times. The chain uses TRBV29-1 and TRBJ2-2; D is possibly TRBD2 (5 bases). Trimming cost V 5 bases and J 0 bases, with 7 bases left between them. This CDR3 region has 13 residues. Germline CDR1 SQVTM, CDR2 ANQGSEA. The CDR3 DNA is TGCAGCGTTAGGCGGGCGAACACCGGGGAGCTGTTTTTT. Protein: CSVRRANTGELFF.

The chain couples TRBV12-5 to TRBJ2-3; D may correspond to TRBD1 or TRBD2 (6 bases each). The CDR3 extends over 14 amino acids. The germline V gene has CDR1 LGHNT and CDR2 FRNRAP. Trimming stripped 8 bases from V and 5 bases from J, with 17 bases between. DNA of the CDR3: TGTGCTAGTTCCTCGGGCAGGGGAGGAGATACGCAGTATTTT. It yields the protein CASSSGRGGDTQYF.

The rearrangement uses TRBV5-1 and TRBJ1-1; perhaps TRBD1 as D (5 bases). Germline loops: CDR1 SGHRS, CDR2 YFSETQ. Trimming pared 7 bases from V and 3 bases from J, leaving 16 bases between. The CDR3 is 14 amino acids. CDR3 protein: CASRPRALDTEAFF. The CDR3, as DNA: TGCGCCAGCCGTCCCAGGGCATTGGACACTGAAGCTTTCTTT. Full variable domain (outside the CDR3, taken from reference TRBV5-1 and TRBJ1-1): KAGVTQTPRYLIKTRGQQVTLSCSPISGHRSVSWYQQTPGQGLQFLFEYFSETQRNKGNFPGRFSGRQFSNSRSEMNVSTLELGDSALYLCASRPRALDTEAFFGQGTRLTVV.

This clonotype has a handful of counts. This sequence joins TRBV24-1 and TRBJ2-3, with D perhaps matching TRBD1 (5 bases). Germline CDR1 KGHDR, CDR2 SFDVKD. The CDR3 covers 15 residues. Trimming cost V 6 bases and J 2 bases, with 14 bases left between them. Here the CDR3 reads CATSRMDTSTDTQYF. CDR3 nucleotide sequence: TGTGCCACCAGTCGAATGGACACCTCCACAGATACGCAGTATTTT.

This clonotype was observed many times. The chain has TRBV12-3 or TRBV12-4 and TRBJ2-1, with 11 bases lining up with TRBD2. The CDR3 spans 15 residues. J gave up 6 bases and V 2 bases, and 3 bases lay outside the gene matches. The CDR3 bases are TGTGCCAGCAGTTTAATAGCGGGGGGGCGCAATGAGCAGTTCTTC. It is translated as CASSLIAGGRNEQFF.

In its sample, this clonotype was seen a few times. The chain uses TRBV20-1 and TRBJ2-1; 12 positions match TRBD2. The trim removed 5 bases at V and 0 bases at J, leaving 5 bases unmatched. The CDR3 runs to 16 residues. The V gene's germline CDR1 is DFQATT and CDR2 SNEGSKA (reference sequence). In DNA form, the CDR3 reads TGCAGTGCTTCCTCTAGCGGGGGGGACTCCTACAATGAGCAGTTCTTC. Residues: CSASSSGGDSYNEQFF.